This T cell receptor beta chain was captured in a study of OX40 agonist ivuxolimab in advanced cancers. Study at large: Administration of intravenous ivuxolimab to patients occurred every 2 weeks at 0.01 to 10 mg/kg. Dose-escalation patients were diagnosed with hepatocellular carcinoma, melanoma, renal cell cancer or head and neck cancer.

Only in-frame clones appear in the TCRdb table, and some are missing; sequencing was by immunoSEQ multiplex PCR. Of about 42,000 clones in the sample, over 75% are singletons; the top ten hold roughly 4.5%. V shed 5 bases and J shed 0 bases, with 12 bases lying between them. Germline CDR1 and CDR2: MDHEN and SYDVKM. The CDR3 contains 15 residues. Autoimmune disease history or systemic immunosuppression led to patient exclusion. The TCR was taken from an adult with an advanced solid tumor such as melanoma, head and neck, liver or kidney cancer. The rearrangement uses TRBV28 and TRBJ2-3; D is possibly TRBD2 (5 bases). Sequencing used CD4+ or CD8+ T cells sorted from blood, obtained in a trial of the OX40 agonist ivuxolimab. The DNA of the CDR3 is TGTGCCAGCAGTGCCCGGACTCCTAGCACAGATACGCAGTATTTT. Amino acid sequence: CASSARTPSTDTQYF.